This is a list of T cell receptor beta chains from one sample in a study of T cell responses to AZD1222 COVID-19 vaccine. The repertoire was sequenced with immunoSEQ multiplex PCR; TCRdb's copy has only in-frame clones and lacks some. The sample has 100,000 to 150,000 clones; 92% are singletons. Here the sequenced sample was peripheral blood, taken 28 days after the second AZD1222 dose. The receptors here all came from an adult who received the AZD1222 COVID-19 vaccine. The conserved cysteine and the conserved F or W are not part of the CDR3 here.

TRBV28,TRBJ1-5,ASRYSYSNQPQH
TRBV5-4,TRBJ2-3,ASSSRLNPSTDTQY
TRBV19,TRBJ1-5,ATTGQGNQPQH
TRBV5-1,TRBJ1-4,ASSFYRLGGEKLF
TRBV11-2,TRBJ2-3,ASSSTSGTDTQY
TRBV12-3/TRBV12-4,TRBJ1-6,ASTQGPNSPLH
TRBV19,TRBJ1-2,ASSIAGGSNGYT
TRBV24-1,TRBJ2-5,ATSDFGGGSLETQY
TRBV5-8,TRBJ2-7,ASSRVGTYYEQY
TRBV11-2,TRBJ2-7,ASSLALKGQY
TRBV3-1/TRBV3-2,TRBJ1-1,ASSQDRTFRGEAF
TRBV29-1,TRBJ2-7,SVQTISGSSYEQY
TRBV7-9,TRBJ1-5,ASQGNSNQPQH
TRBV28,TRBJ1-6,ASSSRTSYNSPLH
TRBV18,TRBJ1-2,ASSPAVGQPNYGYT
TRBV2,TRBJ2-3,ASSEFVLAGGTDTQY
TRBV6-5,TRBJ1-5,ASSYGVTQPQH
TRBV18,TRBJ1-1,ASSGQRGMNTEAF